The 16 T cell receptor beta chains reported below all come from one sample, sequenced in a study of T cells after posttransplantation cyclophosphamide. Treatment was busulfan-fludarabine conditioning, a marrow graft, and cyclophosphamide on days +3 and +4. TCRdb's table, derived via immunoSEQ multiplex PCR, lists solely in-frame clones and lacks some. The table includes about 5,000 clones, 1.5% to 2% detected once. This sample comprised PBMCs, obtained around 33 weeks after a stem cell transplant with posttransplant cyclophosphamide. These receptors originate from a male patient between 25 and 39 years old who received an allogeneic stem cell transplant from a related donor, was CMV-positive, and had no GVHD. Some T cells may be supplied by the graft donor.

This clone was picked up a small number of times. The rearrangement links TRBV19 to TRBJ1-1, with 7 bases that match TRBD1. Germline CDR1 LNHDA, CDR2 SQIVND (reference sequence). The CDR3 runs to 18 residues. The J segment lost 1 base and the V segment lost 3 bases, leaving 14 bases of the junction unmatched. CDR3 DNA sequence: TGTGCCAGTAGTATCGGGATCGGGACCAGGGGGAAGAACACTGAAGCTTTCTTT. It codes for CASSIGIGTRGKNTEAFF.

The chain uses TRBV28 and TRBJ1-4; a possible D gene is TRBD1 (6 bases). Per germline, CDR1 MDHEN and CDR2 SYDVKM. There are 13 residues in the CDR3. Trimming left V 7 bases short and J 8 bases short, with 14 bases between. The CDR3 DNA follows: TGTGCCAGCACTCCACAGGGTGACGAAAAACTGTTTTTT. This gives the protein CASTPQGDEKLFF.

The chain couples TRBV5-1 to TRBJ2-7; a possible D gene is TRBD2 (5 bases). The CDR3 is 16 residues long. Trimming removed 1 base from V and 3 bases from J, with 17 bases in between. Germline V lookup: CDR1 SGHRS, CDR2 YFSETQ. The CDR3 DNA follows: TGCGCCAGCAGCTTGCCGGGGTCCGGGCCCAACTACGAGCAGTACTTC. This codes for CASSLPGSGPNYEQYF.

The chain uses TRBV23-1 and TRBJ2-3, with TRBD1 identical over 11 bases. TRBV23-1 is designated an ORF whose function remains uncertain. The CDR3 has 15 amino acids. The ends lost 4 bases at V and 4 bases at J; junction bases unmatched: 4. The CDR3 DNA reads TGCGCCAGCAGTCGGGACAGGGGGTTATCAGATACGCAGTATTTT. It codes for CASSRDRGLSDTQYF.

This clone turned up a few times. V is TRBV7-3 and J is TRBJ2-3; TRBD2 agrees at 14 bases. This CDR3 comprises 20 residues. Germline CDR1 and CDR2: SGHTA and FQGTGA. Trimming removed 3 bases from V and 5 bases from J; junction bases left unmatched: 16. CDR3 sequence reads: CASSLSSGTSGGLLEDTQYF. CDR3 DNA: TGTGCCAGCAGCTTGAGCTCCGGGACTAGCGGGGGATTGTTGGAAGATACGCAGTATTTT.

The chain recombines TRBV11-2 with TRBJ1-6; possible D gene TRBD1, 6 bases. V was trimmed by 3 bases and J by 0 bases, leaving 15 bases between them. Germline V gene lookup returns CDR1 SGHAT and CDR2 FQNNGV. The length of the CDR3 is 18 residues. The CDR3 bases are TGTGCCAGCAGCTTCAGGGACACCCCGAGCTCCTATAATTCACCCCTCCACTTT. Translated, it gives CASSFRDTPSSYNSPLHF.

The rearrangement links TRBV11-3 to TRBJ2-1; 11 bases agree with TRBD2. Germline loops: CDR1 SGHNT, CDR2 YENEEA. V lost 5 bases and J lost 6; bases outside the gene matches: 6. The CDR3 is 15 residues long. The CDR3 DNA follows: TGTGCCAGCAGCCGTAGCGGGAGGGCCTCCAATGAGCAGTTCTTC. It specifies CASSRSGRASNEQFF.

The genes are TRBV10-2 and TRBJ2-1; 11 positions agree with TRBD2. Germline CDR1 WSHSY, CDR2 SAAADI. CDR3 length equals 18 residues. V dropped 6 bases and J dropped 0; count of bases not matched to a gene: 10. The CDR3 DNA sequence: TGCGCCAGCAGAGCCCTAGCGGGAGGCACCCTCTCCTACAATGAGCAGTTCTTC. It codes for CASRALAGGTLSYNEQFF.

This clone was picked up a small number of times. The rearrangement uses TRBV2 and TRBJ1-5, with a tentative D call TRBD1 (6 bases). Germline lookup yields CDR1 SNHLY and CDR2 FYNNEI. The CDR3 covers 12 residues. V lost 8 bases to trimming and J lost 7 bases, with 12 bases between them. The CDR3 protein is CASQITGQPQHF. The CDR3, as DNA: TGTGCCAGCCAAATCACAGGGCAGCCCCAGCATTTT.

This clone was counted between two and nine times. A read error is possible here, since a much larger clone lies one base away. Other DNA sequences within the sample encode an identical CDR3. This chain connects TRBV6-1 to TRBJ1-5; 7 nucleotides agree with TRBD1. The CDR3 runs 14 residues. The V and J ends lost 9 bases and 5 bases, in that order; junction bases with no gene match: 10. Germline CDR1 MNHNS, CDR2 SASEGT. Here the CDR3 reads CASSVDRADQPQHF. CDR3 sequence (DNA): TGTGCCAGTAGCGTCGACAGGGCAGATCAGCCCCAGCATTTT.

The CDR3 DNA reads TGCGCCAGCAGCCCGGGGACTTTTGGTACGCAGTATTTT. As protein: CASSPGTFGTQYF. The chain recombines TRBV5-1 with TRBJ2-3; tentative D call: TRBD2 (6 bases). Germline CDR1 SGHRS, CDR2 YFSETQ. V was shortened by 4 bases and J by 8 bases, with 14 bases between the two germline ends. This CDR3 region has 13 residues.

There are a few counts of this clone. This sequence joins TRBV5-5 and TRBJ2-7; 12 bases fit TRBD2. Germline V gives CDR1 SGHKS, CDR2 YYEKEE (reference sequence). This CDR3 comprises 15 residues. V lost 4 bases, J lost 2 bases, and 4 bases stayed unmatched. CDR3 in amino acids: CASSPGLAGTYEQYF. DNA of the CDR3: TGTGCCAGCAGCCCGGGACTAGCGGGCACCTACGAGCAGTACTTC.

This clone was detected only a few times. The genes are TRBV7-6 and TRBJ2-5; no clear D gene. Germline V CDR1 and CDR2: SGHVS, FNYEAQ. Trimming cost V 2 bases and J 1 base, with 11 bases left between them. CDR3 size: 15 residues. In DNA form, the CDR3 reads TGTGCCAGCAGCTTATTTGTTTCGGTCCAAGAGACCCAGTACTTC. It codes for CASSLFVSVQETQYF.

This chain connects TRBV5-8 to TRBJ2-2; D is possibly TRBD1 (5 bases). Trimming removed 6 bases at V and 0 bases at J, with 12 bases between. Germline V gives CDR1 SGHTS, CDR2 YDEGEE. This CDR3 comprises 15 residues. CDR3 in amino acids: CASNRRQSNTGELFF. DNA for the CDR3: TGTGCCAGCAACCGTAGACAGTCGAACACCGGGGAGCTGTTTTTT.

This clone was counted only a few times. This chain links TRBV7-3 with TRBJ2-3; D is undetermined. Germline loops: CDR1 SGHTA, CDR2 FQGTGA. This CDR3 comprises 15 residues. Trimming took off 2 bases at V and 2 bases at J, with 11 bases between the two ends. The CDR3 DNA is TGTGCCAGCAGCTTAGAATCGCGTTACACAGATACGCAGTATTTT. Protein product: CASSLESRYTDTQYF. Full variable domain (remainder filled in from reference TRBV7-3 and TRBJ2-3): GAGVSQTPSNKVTEKGKYVELRCDPISGHTALYWYRQSLGQGPEFLIYFQGTGAADDSGLPNDRFFAVRPEGSVSTLKIQRTERGDSAVYLCASSLESRYTDTQYFGPGTRLTVL.

In its sample, this clone was seen a few times. The V call is TRBV6-6, the J call TRBJ1-1; tentative D call: TRBD1 (6 bases). Trimming removed 0 bases from V and 6 bases from J, with 14 bases in between. From germline, CDR1 is MNHNY and CDR2 SVGAGI (reference sequence). The CDR3 totals 15 residues. In nucleotides, the CDR3 is TGTGCCAGCAGTTACTCCTGGGGGCGGGGGGCTGAAGCTTTCTTT. It yields the protein CASSYSWGRGAEAFF.